This T cell receptor beta chain was profiled in a study of blood T cell repertoires in COVID-19. Across the study: Specimens from acute and convalescent COVID-19 originated in the United States, Italy and Spain. PBMCs, B-cell-depleted T cells, or T cells were the source of the cDNA or gDNA that made up the material.

Original analysis: It was from reference gene primer amplification that nucleated cell counts were estimated. The repertoire was sequenced with immunoSEQ multiplex PCR; TCRdb's copy has only in-frame clones and lacks some. V and J calls and clone size follow that table, whereas D and trimming were derived from the DNA. The table records over 100,000 clones, approximately 80% of them present only once. Per the germline V gene, CDR1 is SGHRS and CDR2 is YFSETQ. The CDR3 totals 13 residues. Trimming pared 1 base from V and 2 bases from J, leaving 6 bases between. Sequenced: peripheral blood. The chain combines TRBV5-1 with TRBJ1-1; D is ambiguous. This clonotype originated in a woman of 80 years or more with acute or convalescent COVID-19. The CDR3 loop is CASSLIGNTEAFF. The CDR3 DNA follows: TGCGCCAGCAGCTTGATTGGCAACACTGAAGCTTTCTTT.